In its sample, the clone carrying this TCR beta chain was seen many times. Its antigen is undetermined. The CDR3 spans 16 residues. V gave up 2 bases and J gave up 7 bases; unmatched junction bases: 9. Unique molecular identifiers were present on the cDNA, which also gained a universal primer site by template switching. TCRdb reanalysed the 5' RACE reads using MiXCR and keeps one entry per CDR3 protein. The sample consists of hundreds of thousands of distinct CDR3 sequences, about 8.3% of them appearing once. This sample was taken from a study of identical twins. Overall study results and limits: Twins shared beta out-of-frame sequences in excess, but this excess was weaker.

These records were also assigned to another study, of yellow fever vaccine responses in identical twins. This second study says: Convergence reportedly seemed to mark part of the twins' vaccine T cell response, with personalization marking the rest.

Sequencing input: memory (CD45RO+) T cells sorted from blood. The sequence came from a woman aged 18-29 years in good health. The chain couples TRBV12-3 or TRBV12-4 to TRBJ2-1, with 9 bases lining up with TRBD2. The CDR3 DNA sequence: TGTGCCAGCAGTTTATGGGGTAGCGGGGGTGGGAATGAGCAGTTCTTC. Translating gives CASSLWGSGGGNEQFF.